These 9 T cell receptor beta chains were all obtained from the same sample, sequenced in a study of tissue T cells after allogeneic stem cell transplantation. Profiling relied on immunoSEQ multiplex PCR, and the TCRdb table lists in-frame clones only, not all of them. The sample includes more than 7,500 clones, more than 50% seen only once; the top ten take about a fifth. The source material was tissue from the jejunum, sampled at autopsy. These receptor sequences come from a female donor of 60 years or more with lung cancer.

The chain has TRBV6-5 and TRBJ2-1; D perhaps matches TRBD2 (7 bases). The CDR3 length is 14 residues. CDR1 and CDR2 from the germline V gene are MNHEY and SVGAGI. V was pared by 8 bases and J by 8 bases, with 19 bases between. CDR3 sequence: CASAVGRGRDEQFF. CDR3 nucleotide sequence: TGTGCCAGCGCCGTAGGGCGGGGGCGCGATGAGCAGTTCTTC.

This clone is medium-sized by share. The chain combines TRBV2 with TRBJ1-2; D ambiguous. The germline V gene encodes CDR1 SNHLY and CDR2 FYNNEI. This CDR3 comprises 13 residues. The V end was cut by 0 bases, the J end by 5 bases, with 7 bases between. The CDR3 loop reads CASSEAERYGYTF. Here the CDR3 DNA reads TGTGCCAGCAGTGAAGCAGAGAGATATGGCTACACCTTC.

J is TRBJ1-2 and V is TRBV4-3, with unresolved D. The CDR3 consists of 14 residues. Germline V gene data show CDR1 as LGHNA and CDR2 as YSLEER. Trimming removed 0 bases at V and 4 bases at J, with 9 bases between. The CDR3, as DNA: TGCGCCAGCAGCCAAGATCGGGCAGCCTATGGCTACACCTTC. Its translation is CASSQDRAAYGYTF.

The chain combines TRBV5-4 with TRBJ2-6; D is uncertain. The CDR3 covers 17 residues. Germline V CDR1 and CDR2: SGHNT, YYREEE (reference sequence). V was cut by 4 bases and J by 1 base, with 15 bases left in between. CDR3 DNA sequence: TGTGCCAGCAGCCCCTACCGACGGATTTCTGGGGCCAACGTCCTGACTTTC. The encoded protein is CASSPYRRISGANVLTF.

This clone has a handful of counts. The chain's CDR3 is CASSNGLRGQGENEKLFF. As DNA, the CDR3 is TGTGCCAGCAGTAACGGTCTGCGGGGGCAGGGGGAAAATGAAAAACTGTTTTTT. The V and J genes are TRBV21-1 and TRBJ1-4. TRBV21-1 is a documented pseudogene. The CDR3 sequence is 18 residues long.

In DNA form, the CDR3 reads TGTGCCAGCAGCCAGTTAGCGGGGGGAGAGACCCAGTACTTC. It is translated as CASSQLAGGETQYF. The chain couples TRBV3-1 (or the pseudogene TRBV3-2) to TRBJ2-5; 10 bases line up with TRBD2. This CDR3 has 14 amino acids. Trimming cost V 3 bases and J 4 bases; bases outside gene matches: 2. CDR1 LGHDT and CDR2 YNNKEL come from the germline V gene (reference sequence).

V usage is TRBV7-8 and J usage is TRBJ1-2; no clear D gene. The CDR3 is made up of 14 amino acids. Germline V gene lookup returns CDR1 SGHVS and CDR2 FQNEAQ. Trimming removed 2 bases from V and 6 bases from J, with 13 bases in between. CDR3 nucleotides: TGTGCCAGCAGCTTATTCGGGGAATATGATGGCTACACCTTC. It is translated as CASSLFGEYDGYTF.

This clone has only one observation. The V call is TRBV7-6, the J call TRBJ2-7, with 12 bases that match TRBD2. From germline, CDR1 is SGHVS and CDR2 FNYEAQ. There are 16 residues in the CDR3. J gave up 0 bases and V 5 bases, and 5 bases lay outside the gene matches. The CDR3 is CASSRGLAGLSYEQYF. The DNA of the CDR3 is TGTGCCAGCAGCAGGGGACTAGCGGGCCTCTCCTACGAGCAGTACTTC.

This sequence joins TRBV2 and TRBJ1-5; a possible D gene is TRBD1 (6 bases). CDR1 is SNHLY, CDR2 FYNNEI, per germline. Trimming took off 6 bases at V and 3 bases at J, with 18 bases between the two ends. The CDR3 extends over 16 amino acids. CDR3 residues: CASSPVDGTNNQPQHF. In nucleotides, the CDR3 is TGTGCCAGCAGCCCCGTTGACGGGACAAACAATCAGCCCCAGCATTTT.